These 21 T cell receptor beta chains were sequenced from one sample in a study of OX40 agonist ivuxolimab in advanced cancers. The protocol was immunoSEQ multiplex PCR, while the TCRdb copy is restricted to in-frame clones and leaves out a portion. The table has 83,000 or so clones, 90% seen once; the top ten hold roughly 0.69%. The sample here was CD4+ or CD8+ T cells sorted from blood, taken in a trial of the OX40 agonist ivuxolimab. The receptors here all came from an adult with an advanced solid tumor such as melanoma, head and neck, liver or kidney cancer.

The V and J genes are TRBV5-1 and TRBJ2-1, with 10 bases aligning to TRBD2. Germline V gene data show CDR1 as SGHRS and CDR2 as YFSETQ. The CDR3 has 15 amino acids. V was clipped by 0 bases and J by 10 bases; unmatched bases: 7. CDR3 loop: CASSLAGTSEEEQFF. The CDR3 DNA reads as TGCGCCAGCAGCTTGGCCGGGACTAGCGAGGAGGAGCAGTTCTTC.

The chain employs TRBV6-5 and TRBJ2-1; D uncertain. This CDR3 contains 12 residues. Germline V gene data show CDR1 as MNHEY and CDR2 as SVGAGI. Trimming pared 5 bases from V and 6 bases from J, leaving 8 bases between. CDR3 DNA: TGTGCCAGCAGTCCAAGGTCCAATGAGCAGTTCTTC. Its translation: CASSPRSNEQFF.

This rearrangement joins TRBV7-9 to TRBJ1-4; 9 bases fit TRBD1. CDR1 SEHNR and CDR2 FQNEAQ come from the germline V gene (reference sequence). CDR3 size: 14 residues. J was trimmed by 9 bases and V by 5 bases; bases with no gene match: 7. Here the CDR3 DNA reads TGTGCCAGCAGCACGGGACAGGGTTCGCAAAAACTGTTTTTT. Its translation is CASSTGQGSQKLFF. Based on the CDR3 plus reference TRBV7-9 and TRBJ1-4, the full variable domain is DTGVSQNPRHKITKRGQNVTFRCDPISEHNRLYWYRQTLGQGPEFLTYFQNEAQLEKSRLLSDRFSAERPKGSFSTLEIQRTEQGDSAMYLCASSTGQGSQKLFFGSGTQLSVL.

The chain has TRBV28 and TRBJ2-1, with 10 nucleotides matching TRBD1. The germline V gene has CDR1 MDHEN and CDR2 SYDVKM. The CDR3 loop spans 15 amino acids. The junction had 12 bases not matched to a gene; V was cut back by 6 bases and J by 10 bases. The CDR3, as DNA: TGTGCCAGCAGAACTTCGGGACAGGGGATCGAGGAGCAGTTCTTC. It codes for CASRTSGQGIEEQFF.

The chain couples TRBV7-2 to TRBJ2-7, with TRBD2 matching over 7 bases. The CDR3 is 17 residues long. Unmatched junction bases numbered 13, after V lost 2 bases and J lost 3 bases. The germline gives CDR1 SGHTA, CDR2 FQGNSA. This chain's CDR3 is CASSLRSGGPSGYEQYF. CDR3 sequence (DNA): TGTGCCAGCAGCTTAAGGTCGGGAGGTCCATCTGGCTACGAGCAGTACTTC. Combining the CDR3 with reference TRBV7-2 and TRBJ2-7 gives the whole variable domain GAGVSQSPSNKVTEKGKDVELRCDPISGHTALYWYRQSLGQGLEFLIYFQGNSAPDKSGLPSDRFSAERTGGSVSTLTIQRTQQEDSAVYLCASSLRSGGPSGYEQYFGPGTRLTVT.

In DNA form, the CDR3 reads TGTGCCAGCAGCTTAGCGCCAGGGGTGGGTGAAAAACTGTTTTTT. Translated, it gives CASSLAPGVGEKLFF. The chain links TRBV7-2 to TRBJ1-4, with D perhaps TRBD1 (6 bases). The V gene lost 0 bases and the J gene lost 7 bases, with 12 bases spanning the gap. The CDR3 spans 15 residues. Germline V gene sequence: CDR1 SGHTA, CDR2 FQGNSA.

The rearrangement uses TRBV7-6 and TRBJ2-2; 12 bases line up with TRBD1. The CDR3 contains 17 residues. Looked up from germline, CDR1 is SGHVS and CDR2 is FNYEAQ. Trimming at V came to 6 bases and at J to 5 bases, leaving 10 bases not matched to a gene. The CDR3 is CASRKSGQGARTGELFF. DNA of the CDR3: TGTGCCAGCAGAAAATCGGGACAGGGGGCGCGGACCGGGGAGCTGTTTTTT.

The chain couples TRBV5-1 to TRBJ2-1; 16 positions agree with TRBD2. The CDR3 totals 16 residues. Germline V lookup: CDR1 SGHRS, CDR2 YFSETQ. Losses at the gene ends were 2 bases for V and 8 bases for J; bases not matched to a gene: 4. The CDR3 sequence: CASSFGTSGRVDEQFF. The CDR3, as DNA: TGCGCCAGCAGCTTTGGGACTAGCGGGAGGGTCGATGAGCAGTTCTTC.

This clone appeared once. The rearrangement joins TRBV6-5 to TRBJ2-4; 8 bases align to TRBD1. CDR3 length: 14 amino acids. V dropped 5 bases and J dropped 2; count of bases not matched to a gene: 2. Germline CDR1 and CDR2: MNHEY and SVGAGI. The CDR3: CASSTGGTKNIQYF. The CDR3, as DNA: TGTGCCAGCAGTACAGGGGGGACCAAAAACATTCAGTACTTC.

This clone was observed a single time. This chain links TRBV28 with TRBJ1-2, with 7 bases lining up with TRBD1. The CDR3 contains 13 residues. Germline trimming cut 5 bases from V and 6 bases from J; bases unmatched to any gene: 6. In germline, CDR1 is MDHEN, CDR2 SYDVKM. Written as DNA, the CDR3 is TGTGCCAGCAGTGCAATTACAGGGGATGGCTACACCTTC. Residues: CASSAITGDGYTF.

This sequence joins TRBV5-1 and TRBJ2-5; maybe TRBD2 (6 bases). Germline CDR1 and CDR2: SGHRS and YFSETQ. The CDR3 sequence is 15 residues long. V lost 6 bases and J 3 bases, leaving 18 bases between the germline ends. CDR3 residues: CASKKLTIAEETQYF. The CDR3 region has the DNA TGCGCCAGCAAGAAACTAACGATAGCGGAAGAGACCCAGTACTTC.

This chain links TRBV5-1 with TRBJ2-2; 11 bases line up with TRBD2. V gave up 0 bases and J gave up 0 bases; unmatched junction bases: 13. The CDR3 extends over 21 amino acids. Germline V gene lookup returns CDR1 SGHRS and CDR2 YFSETQ. CDR3 in amino acids: CASSLEWTSGHMYTNTGELFF. In DNA form, the CDR3 reads TGCGCCAGCAGCTTGGAGTGGACTAGCGGGCATATGTACACGAACACCGGGGAGCTGTTTTTT.

The V gene is TRBV28, the J gene TRBJ1-4; D might be TRBD1 (5 bases). The germline V gene has CDR1 MDHEN and CDR2 SYDVKM. V lost 5 bases, J lost 3 bases, and 13 bases lay in between. This CDR3 region has 15 residues. CDR3 in amino acids: CASSASGGSNEKLFF. CDR3 DNA sequence: TGTGCCAGCAGTGCCAGCGGGGGGTCTAATGAAAAACTGTTTTTT.

The chain couples TRBV5-4 to TRBJ2-2, with 7 bases identical to TRBD2. There are 15 residues in the CDR3. V gave up 0 bases and J gave up 6 bases; unmatched junction bases: 5. CDR1 and CDR2 from the germline V gene are SGHNT and YYREEE (reference sequence). The CDR3 reads CASSLGGRGAGELFF. The CDR3 DNA follows: TGTGCCAGCAGCTTGGGCGGGAGAGGTGCCGGGGAGCTGTTTTTT.

This chain connects TRBV7-3 to TRBJ2-1; tentatively, D is TRBD1 (6 bases). The germline V gene encodes CDR1 SGHTA and CDR2 FQGTGA. Trimming pared 3 bases from V and 9 bases from J, leaving 18 bases between. This CDR3 is 15 amino acids long. CDR3 in amino acids: CASSFQPLGASEQFF. CDR3 coding DNA: TGTGCCAGCAGCTTCCAACCCCTGGGGGCTAGTGAGCAGTTCTTC.

The chain has TRBV28 and TRBJ1-1; 7 positions match TRBD1. Trimming cost V 4 bases and J 11 bases; bases outside gene matches: 13. The CDR3 has 14 amino acids. Germline values: CDR1 MDHEN, CDR2 SYDVKM. CDR3 DNA: TGTGCCAGCAGTTCCCTCTCCCCACAGGGGCGGGCTTTCTTT. Protein: CASSSLSPQGRAFF.

V usage is TRBV5-4 and J usage is TRBJ2-2, with TRBD2 identical over 8 bases. The CDR3 consists of 14 residues. V gave up 4 bases and J gave up 5 bases; unmatched junction bases: 4. Germline CDR1 SGHNT, CDR2 YYREEE (reference sequence). The CDR3 sequence is CASSPGGGTGELFF. CDR3 DNA sequence: TGTGCCAGCAGCCCCGGGGGGGGGACCGGGGAGCTGTTTTTT. Drawing the rest from reference TRBV5-4 and TRBJ2-2, the complete variable domain is ETGVTQSPTHLIKTRGQQVTLRCSSQSGHNTVSWYQQALGQGPQFIFQYYREEENGRGNFPPRFSGLQFPNYSSELNVNALELDDSALYLCASSPGGGTGELFFGEGSRLTVL.

V usage is TRBV11-3 and J usage is TRBJ2-3, with 7 bases matching TRBD2. The CDR3 totals 16 residues. The J segment lost 1 base and the V segment lost 0 bases, leaving 4 bases of the junction unmatched. In germline, CDR1 is SGHNT, CDR2 YENEEA. In DNA, the CDR3 is TGTGCCAGCAGCTTAGATAGCGGGCTCGGCACAGATACGCAGTATTTT. This sequence encodes CASSLDSGLGTDTQYF.

The chain joins TRBV18 to TRBJ1-2; TRBD1 matches at 11 bases. This CDR3 contains 15 residues. Germline V lookup: CDR1 KGHSH, CDR2 LQKENI. V shed 3 bases and J 11 bases; nucleotides not matched to a gene: 11. CDR3 region: CASSPTTGTGGGYTF. The DNA for the CDR3 is TGTGCCAGCTCACCCACGACCGGGACAGGGGGTGGATACACCTTC. Based on the CDR3 plus reference TRBV18 and TRBJ1-2, the full variable domain is NAGVMQNPRHLVRRRGQEARLRCSPMKGHSHVYWYRQLPEEGLKFMVYLQKENIIDESGMPKERFSAEFPKEGPSILRIQQVVRGDSAAYFCASSPTTGTGGGYTFGSGTRLTVV.

This sequence joins TRBV5-1 and TRBJ2-5; 8 nucleotides line up with TRBD1. Germline V gene sequence: CDR1 SGHRS, CDR2 YFSETQ. V lost 0 bases, J lost 5 bases, and 6 bases stayed unmatched. The CDR3 totals 15 residues. The CDR3 DNA sequence: TGCGCCAGCAGCTTGGCCCGGACAGGGTTGGAGACCCAGTACTTC. This sequence encodes CASSLARTGLETQYF.

This clone was seen just once. This chain links TRBV12-1 with TRBJ2-2; the DNA was not used to check the table's D call, TRBD2. TRBV12-1 is a known pseudogene. CDR3 size: 16 residues. The CDR3 nucleotides are TGTGCCAGCAGCTCCGACCGAAAATCGGGCACCGGGGAGCTGTTTTTT. This translates into CASSSDRKSGTGELFF.